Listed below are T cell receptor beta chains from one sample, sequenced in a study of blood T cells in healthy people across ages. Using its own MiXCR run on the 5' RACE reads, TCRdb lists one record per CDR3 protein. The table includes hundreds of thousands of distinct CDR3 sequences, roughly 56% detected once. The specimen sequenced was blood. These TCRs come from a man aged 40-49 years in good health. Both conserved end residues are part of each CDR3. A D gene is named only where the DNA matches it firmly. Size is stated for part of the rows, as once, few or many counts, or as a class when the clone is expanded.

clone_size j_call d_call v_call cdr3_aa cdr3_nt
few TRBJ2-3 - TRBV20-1 CSALTQLIPDTQYF TGCAGTGCTCTAACCCAACTGATCCCAGATACGCAGTATTTT
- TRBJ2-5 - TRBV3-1 CASSLPTGQETQYF TGTGCCAGCAGCTTACCGACAGGACAAGAGACCCAGTACTTC
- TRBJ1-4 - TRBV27 CASSLSMGGEGEKLFF TGTGCCAGCAGTTTGTCCATGGGGGGGGAGGGGGAAAAACTGTTTTTT
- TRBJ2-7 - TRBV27 CASSPRAQYEQYF TGTGCCAGCAGTCCACGGGCCCAATACGAGCAGTACTTC
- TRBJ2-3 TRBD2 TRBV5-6 CASSLLLAGGTDTQYF TGTGCCAGCAGCTTGTTACTAGCGGGGGGCACAGATACGCAGTATTTT
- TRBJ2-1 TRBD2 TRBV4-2 CASSQGLASNEQFF TGTGCCAGCAGCCAAGGACTAGCATCCAATGAGCAGTTCTTC
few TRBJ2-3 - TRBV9 CASSVSPGRSATTDTQYF TGTGCCAGCAGCGTTTCCCCCGGTCGGAGCGCAACGACAGATACGCAGTATTTT
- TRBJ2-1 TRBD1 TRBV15 CATSGGQVLSSYNEQFF TGTGCCACCAGCGGAGGACAGGTTTTAAGCTCCTACAATGAGCAGTTCTTC
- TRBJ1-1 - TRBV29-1 CSVARGLNAEAFF TGCAGCGTTGCTAGGGGTCTGAACGCTGAAGCTTTCTTT
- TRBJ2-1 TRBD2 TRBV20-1 CSALSGGALNEQFF TGCAGTGCATTGAGCGGGGGGGCCCTCAATGAGCAGTTCTTC
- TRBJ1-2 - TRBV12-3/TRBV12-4 CASSSTGLAGYTF TGTGCCAGCAGTTCTACAGGGCTGGCCGGCTACACCTTC
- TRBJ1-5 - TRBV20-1 CSASFVGQNQPQHF TGCAGTGCTTCCTTCGTGGGGCAGAATCAGCCCCAGCATTTT
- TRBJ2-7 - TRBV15 CATSRAPSSYEQYF TGTGCCACCAGCAGAGCCCCCAGCTCCTACGAGCAGTACTTC
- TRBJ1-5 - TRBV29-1 CSVIERYPSNQPQHF TGCAGCGTTATAGAAAGGTACCCTAGCAATCAGCCCCAGCATTTT
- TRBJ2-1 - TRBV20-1 CSAYTNRDSNYNEQFF TGCAGTGCGTACACTAACCGGGACTCAAACTACAATGAGCAGTTCTTC
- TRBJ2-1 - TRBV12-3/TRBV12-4 CASSFTGFSNEQFF TGTGCCAGCAGTTTCACAGGGTTCAGCAATGAGCAGTTCTTC
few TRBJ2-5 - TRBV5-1 CASSLSGANQETQYF TGCGCCAGCAGCTTGTCGGGGGCGAATCAAGAGACCCAGTACTTC
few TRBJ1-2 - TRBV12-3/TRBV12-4 CASRLRGNYGYTF TGTGCCAGCAGGCTCAGGGGTAACTATGGCTACACCTTC
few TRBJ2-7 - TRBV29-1 CSVQGSPYEQYF TGCAGCGTGCAGGGGAGCCCTTACGAGCAGTACTTC
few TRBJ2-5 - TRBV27 CASATINKETQYF TGTGCCAGCGCGACGATTAACAAAGAGACCCAGTACTTC
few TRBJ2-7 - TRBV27 CASSLSRRAHEQYF TGTGCCAGCAGTTTATCTCGCAGGGCCCACGAGCAGTACTTC
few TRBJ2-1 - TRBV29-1 CSVARNEQFF TGCAGCGTCGCTAGGAATGAGCAGTTCTTC
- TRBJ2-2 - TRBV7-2 CATHPSTGELFF TGTGCCACCCATCCGAGCACCGGGGAGCTGTTTTTT
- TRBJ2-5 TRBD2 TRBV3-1 CASSPSLTSGQETQYF TGTGCCAGCAGCCCCTCGCTGACTAGCGGCCAAGAGACCCAGTACTTC
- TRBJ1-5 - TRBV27 CASSLQGGMGQPQHF TGTGCCAGCAGCCTCCAGGGCGGGATGGGGCAGCCCCAGCATTTT
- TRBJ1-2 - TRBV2 CASSLEQGFDGYTF TGTGCCAGCAGTTTAGAACAGGGATTCGATGGCTACACCTTC
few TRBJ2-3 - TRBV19 CASSIDSGGDTQYF TGTGCCAGTAGTATAGATAGTGGGGGTGATACGCAGTATTTT
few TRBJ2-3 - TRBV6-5 CASSPSSGTFTDTQYF TGTGCCAGCAGCCCATCATCCGGGACATTCACAGATACGCAGTATTTT
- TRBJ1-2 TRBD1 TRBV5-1 CASSSGTEAYGYTF TGCGCCAGCAGCTCCGGGACAGAAGCCTATGGCTACACCTTC
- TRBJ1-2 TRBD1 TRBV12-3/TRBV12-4 CASSFNRGNCGYTF TGTGCCAGCAGTTTTAACAGGGGAAACTGTGGCTACACCTTC
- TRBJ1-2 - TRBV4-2 CASSQGVGRHGNTF TGTGCCAGCAGCCAAGGGGTTGGGAGACACGGGAACACCTTC
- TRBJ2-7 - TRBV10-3 CAVSESSGFSLWQYF TGTGCCGTCAGTGAGTCGAGCGGGTTCTCCCTCTGGCAGTACTTC
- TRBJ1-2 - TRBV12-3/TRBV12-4 CASSRQGVFYGYTF TGTGCCAGCAGTAGGCAAGGGGTATTCTATGGCTACACCTTC
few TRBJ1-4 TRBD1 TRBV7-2 CASSWGQSNEKLFF TGTGCCAGCAGCTGGGGACAGTCGAATGAAAAACTGTTTTTT
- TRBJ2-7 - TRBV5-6 CASSLADYNEQYF TGTGCCAGCAGCTTGGCCGACTACAATGAGCAGTACTTC
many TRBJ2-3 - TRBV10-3 CATGTDTQYF TGTGCCACGGGCACAGATACGCAGTATTTT
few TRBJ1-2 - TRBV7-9 CASSLSGRGIDGYTF TGTGCCAGCAGCTTATCGGGCAGGGGAATCGATGGCTACACCTTC
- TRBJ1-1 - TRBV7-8 CASSLPRAEGEKNTEAFF TGTGCCAGCAGCCTCCCCAGGGCGGAGGGAGAGAAGAACACTGAAGCTTTCTTT
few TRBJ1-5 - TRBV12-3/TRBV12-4 CASSFFFEGGDQPQHF TGTGCCAGCAGTTTTTTTTTTGAAGGGGGTGACCAGCCCCAGCATTTT
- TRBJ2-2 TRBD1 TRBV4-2 CASSPRTGGVAGELFF TGTGCCAGCAGCCCTCGGACAGGGGGGGTCGCCGGGGAGCTGTTTTTT
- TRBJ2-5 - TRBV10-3 CAISDDLEEAQYF TGTGCCATCAGTGACGACCTAGAAGAGGCCCAGTACTTC
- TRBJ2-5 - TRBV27 CASSWQGRRFQETQYF TGTGCCAGCAGTTGGCAGGGCAGGAGATTCCAAGAGACCCAGTACTTC
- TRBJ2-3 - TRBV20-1 CSAPRREISDTQYF TGCAGTGCTCCCCGACGAGAGATTTCAGATACGCAGTATTTT
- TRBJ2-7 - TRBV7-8 CASSLAANEYEQYF TGTGCCAGCAGCTTAGCTGCCAACGAATACGAGCAGTACTTC